These 26 T cell receptor beta chains were sequenced from one sample in a study of shared clonotypes between healthy human individuals. Terminally differentiated effector memory CD45RA+ cells were left out of the naive CD8 fraction, which was CD45RO-negative and positively selected for CCR7. Measured with immunoSEQ multiplex PCR; TCRdb has only the in-frame clones, and not every one. Among around 2,000,000 clones listed, less than 95% were seen once. The material sequenced was naive CD8+ T cells sorted from blood. The receptors come from a man younger than 30 in good health.

The chain's CDR3 is CASSFSGQGTHEQYF. The CDR3 DNA reads as TGTGCCAGCAGCTTTTCGGGACAGGGAACCCACGAGCAGTACTTC. The chain combines TRBV5-4 with TRBJ2-7; 9 positions match TRBD1. The CDR3 loop spans 15 amino acids. V lost 2 bases, J lost 5 bases, and 8 bases stayed unmatched. The germline V gene encodes CDR1 SGHNT and CDR2 YYREEE (reference sequence).

The chain is built from TRBV2 and TRBJ1-6; D is perhaps TRBD1 (5 bases). This CDR3 has 19 residues. Germline assignment: CDR1 SNHLY and CDR2 FYNNEI. The germline V and J ends were trimmed by 4 bases and 0 bases, with 19 bases remaining between them. This CDR3 is CASSGGRQRGSSYNSPLHF. For the CDR3, the DNA is TGTGCCAGCAGTGGGGGGAGACAGCGGGGAAGCTCCTATAATTCACCCCTCCACTTT.

For this clone: This sample also contains other DNA sequences that code for the same CDR3. V is TRBV13 and J is TRBJ2-5; D not resolved. This CDR3 comprises 13 residues. Trimming took off 0 bases at V and 5 bases at J, with 7 bases between the two ends. Germline assignment: CDR1 PRHDT and CDR2 FYEKMQ (reference sequence). CDR3 sequence reads: CASSLGGVETQYF. The DNA of the CDR3 is TGTGCCAGCAGCTTAGGGGGCGTGGAGACCCAGTACTTC.

A note on this clone: Other DNA sequences in the same sample also yield this CDR3. The chain carries TRBV6-5 and TRBJ2-7; D gene uncertain. Trimming removed 4 bases at V and 3 bases at J, with 4 bases between. The CDR3 runs to 11 residues. CDR1 MNHEY and CDR2 SVGAGI come from the germline V gene. The CDR3 spells CASSSIYEQYF. The CDR3 DNA reads TGTGCCAGCAGTTCCATCTACGAGCAGTACTTC.

The CDR3 here is CASSYGGKPQHF. CDR3 nucleotide sequence: TGTGCCAGCAGTTATGGTGGGAAGCCCCAGCATTTT. The chain has TRBV6-7 and TRBJ1-5; D unresolved. TRBV6-7 qualifies as an ORF whose function is uncertain. The V gene lost 3 bases and the J gene lost 8 bases, with 8 bases spanning the gap. There are 12 residues in the CDR3.

V is TRBV9 and J is TRBJ2-7; D possibly uses TRBD1 or TRBD2 (5 bases each). Germline CDR1 SGDLS, CDR2 YYNGEE. This CDR3 contains 14 residues. V shed 3 bases and J shed 1 base, with 11 bases lying between them. CDR3: CASSERGASYEQYF. The CDR3 DNA follows: TGTGCCAGCAGCGAAAGGGGAGCGTCCTACGAGCAGTACTTC.

The chain links TRBV15 to TRBJ2-7, with D unclear. This CDR3 has 14 residues. Germline V CDR1 and CDR2: LNHNV, YYDKDF (reference sequence). V was cut by 0 bases and J by 3 bases, with 9 bases left in between. CDR3 region: CATSREGLGYEQYF. In DNA form, the CDR3 reads TGTGCCACCAGCAGAGAAGGGTTGGGCTACGAGCAGTACTTC.

Points on this clone: This CDR3 is also generated by other DNA sequences in the sample. The chain carries TRBV27 and TRBJ2-7; TRBD2 aligns across 10 bases. Germline CDR1 MNHEY, CDR2 SMNVEV (reference sequence). With V trimmed by 5 bases and J by 3 bases, 4 bases remained unmatched. There are 14 residues in the CDR3. As DNA, the CDR3 is TGTGCCAGCAGTACTAGCGGGATAATCTACGAGCAGTACTTC. Its translation is CASSTSGIIYEQYF.

The chain carries TRBV7-8 and TRBJ2-2; D gene ambiguous. The CDR3 extends over 15 amino acids. CDR1 and CDR2 from the germline V gene are SGHVS and FQNEAQ. The ends were cut back, 1 base at V and 2 bases at J, with 8 bases in the middle. The CDR3 sequence is CASSLVWGNTGELFF. The DNA for the CDR3 is TGTGCCAGCAGCTTAGTTTGGGGAAACACCGGGGAGCTGTTTTTT.

V is TRBV4-2 and J is TRBJ1-1; D call uncertain. V shed 3 bases and J shed 1 base, with 9 bases lying between them. Germline assignment: CDR1 LGHNA and CDR2 YNFKEQ. This CDR3 is 14 amino acids long. CDR3 sequence: CASSHLTPNTEAFF. CDR3 nucleotide sequence: TGTGCCAGCAGCCACCTTACTCCGAACACTGAAGCTTTCTTT.

V and J are TRBV9 and TRBJ2-7; D uncertain. V lost 0 bases to trimming and J lost 3 bases, with 10 bases between them. The CDR3 has 14 residues. CDR1 and CDR2 (germline): SGDLS, YYNGEE. For the CDR3, the DNA is TGTGCCAGCAGCGTAGAGGACGTCGACTACGAGCAGTACTTC. It is translated as CASSVEDVDYEQYF.

The rearrangement links TRBV11-2 to TRBJ1-2; D remains ambiguous. The CDR3 covers 14 residues. Trimming cost V 0 bases and J 0 bases, with 5 bases left between them. Germline assignment: CDR1 SGHAT and CDR2 FQNNGV. CDR3 DNA: TGTGCCAGCAGCTTAGAAGTTTCTAACTATGGCTACACCTTC. As protein: CASSLEVSNYGYTF.

This clone came up once. V usage is TRBV19 and J usage is TRBJ1-5; D not resolved. The V end was cut by 5 bases, the J end by 7 bases, with 12 bases between. Germline-derived CDR1 and CDR2 are LNHDA and SQIVND (reference sequence). The CDR3 has 13 residues. CDR3 loop: CASSRGVGQPQHF. In nucleotides, the CDR3 is TGTGCCAGTAGTCGTGGGGTCGGGCAGCCCCAGCATTTT.

The CDR3 spells CASSPDRDSLFHEQFF. The CDR3 region has the DNA TGCGCCAGCAGCCCTGACCGGGACTCCCTTTTCCATGAGCAGTTCTTC. This chain connects TRBV5-1 to TRBJ2-1; tentatively, D is TRBD2 (6 bases). The V and J ends lost 4 bases and 8 bases respectively, with 22 bases between them. Germline values: CDR1 SGHRS, CDR2 YFSETQ. The CDR3 length is 16 residues.

The chain combines TRBV9 with TRBJ1-3, with unresolved D. The CDR3 consists of 15 residues. With 0 bases removed from V and 2 bases from J, the gap between germline ends came to 9 bases. Germline values: CDR1 SGDLS, CDR2 YYNGEE. The chain's CDR3 is CASSVGADTGNTIYF. The CDR3 DNA is TGTGCCAGCAGCGTAGGGGCAGACACTGGAAACACCATATATTTT.

This sequence joins TRBV11-2 and TRBJ2-7, with D possibly TRBD1 on 7 matching bases. Deletions cut 5 bases from V and 7 bases from J, with 12 bases between. CDR3 length: 12 residues. CDR1 is SGHAT and CDR2 is FQNNGV in the germline V gene. The CDR3, as DNA: TGTGCCAGCAGCGAGGGGGCGGGGGAGCAGTACTTC. This translates into CASSEGAGEQYF.

The rearrangement joins TRBV30 to TRBJ1-6; D is uncertain. Germline V gives CDR1 GTSNPN, CDR2 SVGIG (reference sequence). The V end lost 1 base, the J end lost 6 bases, and 10 bases lay between the germline ends. This CDR3 has 14 residues. This chain's CDR3 is CAWSATDGNSPLHF. In DNA, the CDR3 is TGTGCCTGGAGTGCCACGGACGGTAATTCACCCCTCCACTTT.

The rearrangement links TRBV9 to TRBJ2-7; no firm D call. CDR3 length: 14 residues. CDR1 and CDR2 from the germline V gene are SGDLS and YYNGEE. V dropped 8 bases and J dropped 2 bases, with 17 bases sitting between them. The CDR3 is CARCTGEPAYEQYF. For the CDR3, the DNA is TGTGCCAGGTGCACTGGCGAACCAGCCTACGAGCAGTACTTC.

The rearrangement uses TRBV28 and TRBJ1-1; D call uncertain. V lost 2 bases, J lost 1 base, and 5 bases lay in between. Germline lookup yields CDR1 MDHEN and CDR2 SYDVKM. This CDR3 region has 13 residues. As DNA, the CDR3 is TGTGCCAGCAGTTTAGGCGCGAACACTGAAGCTTTCTTT. This encodes CASSLGANTEAFF.

The chain has TRBV27 and TRBJ2-7, with a possible D match to TRBD2 (6 bases). Germline loops: CDR1 MNHEY, CDR2 SMNVEV (reference sequence). Trimming stripped 0 bases from V and 2 bases from J, with 14 bases between. This CDR3 has 16 amino acids. CDR3 nucleotide sequence: TGTGCCAGCAGTTTATCGATCGGGGGAGCAACCTACGAGCAGTACTTC. Its protein is CASSLSIGGATYEQYF.

The table lists this clone with a count of one. The identical CDR3 is also encoded by other nucleotide sequences in the sample. The chain is built from TRBV27 and TRBJ1-1, with D possibly matching TRBD1 (5 bases). The germline V gene has CDR1 MNHEY and CDR2 SMNVEV (reference sequence). This CDR3 contains 14 residues. The ends were cut back, 2 bases at V and 3 bases at J, with 10 bases in the middle. The CDR3 spells CASSLRQGYTEAFF. CDR3 sequence (DNA): TGTGCCAGCAGTTTAAGGCAGGGCTACACTGAAGCTTTCTTT.

This chain links TRBV25-1 with TRBJ2-2; TRBD2 might be the D (6 bases). The V gene lost 4 bases and the J gene lost 7 bases, with 10 bases spanning the gap. The germline V gene encodes CDR1 MGHDK and CDR2 SYGVNS. CDR3 size: 13 residues. CDR3 region: CASSGPGDGELFF. The CDR3 DNA reads as TGTGCCAGCAGTGGACCGGGGGACGGGGAGCTGTTTTTT.

The chain couples TRBV19 to TRBJ2-6; 10 bases fit TRBD1. V lost 5 bases, J lost 5 bases, and 6 bases stayed unmatched. Germline CDR1 and CDR2: LNHDA and SQIVND (reference sequence). The CDR3 sequence is 16 residues long. This CDR3 is CASSQGTGDWANVLTF. CDR3 nucleotide sequence: TGTGCCAGTAGTCAAGGGACAGGGGACTGGGCCAACGTCCTGACTTTC.

The chain uses TRBV6-6 and TRBJ1-2; the match to TRBD1 covers 7 bases. Germline loops: CDR1 MNHNY, CDR2 SVGAGI (reference sequence). The CDR3 has 15 residues. Trimming cost V 0 bases and J 2 bases; bases outside gene matches: 3. The CDR3: CASSYSTGQNYGYTF. The CDR3 bases are TGTGCCAGCAGTTACTCGACGGGACAGAACTATGGCTACACCTTC.

A word on this clone: This same CDR3 is encoded by further DNA sequences in the sample. The rearrangement joins TRBV4-3 to TRBJ2-7; 7 nucleotides align to TRBD1. Germline assignment: CDR1 LGHNA and CDR2 YSLEER. CDR3 size: 14 residues. The junction had 2 bases not matched to a gene; V was cut back by 3 bases and J by 0 bases. CDR3 in DNA: TGCGCCAGCAGCCAGACAGGGAGCTCCTACGAGCAGTACTTC. This codes for CASSQTGSSYEQYF.

On this clone itself: Additional DNA sequences in this sample encode the identical CDR3. The CDR3 sequence is CASSLVGGSTDTQYF. The CDR3 bases are TGTGCCAGCAGCTTAGTTGGCGGATCCACAGATACGCAGTATTTT. The V and J genes are TRBV11-2 and TRBJ2-3; D is undetermined. Germline CDR1 is SGHAT and CDR2 is FQNNGV. The CDR3 has 15 amino acids. The germline V and J ends were trimmed by 1 base and 2 bases, with 10 bases remaining between them.